The 5 T cell receptor beta chains below come from one sample, sequenced in a study of identical twins. TCRdb used MiXCR to reprocess the 5' RACE reads, holding one entry per CDR3 protein. The repertoire holds some 630,000 distinct CDR3 sequences, with 7.1% as singletons. The same specimen was also included in a second study, on yellow fever vaccine responses in identical twins.

The sample consisted of PBMCs. All receptors derive from a woman aged 18-30 years in good health.

This rearrangement joins TRBV5-1 to TRBJ2-7; 7 bases fit TRBD2. The ends lost 4 bases at V and 3 bases at J; junction bases unmatched: 7. The CDR3 consists of 14 residues. The germline V gene encodes CDR1 SGHRS and CDR2 YFSETQ. CDR3 bases: TGCGCCAGCAGCCCGGACGGGGGGTACTACGAGCAGTACTTC. This codes for CASSPDGGYYEQYF.

V gene TRBV20-1 combines with J gene TRBJ2-1; TRBD1 agrees at 8 bases. The CDR3 covers 15 residues. CDR1 and CDR2 (germline): DFQATT, SNEGSKA (reference sequence). J was trimmed by 9 bases and V by 6 bases; bases with no gene match: 16. CDR3 sequence reads: CSARSGTGRTVEQFF. DNA for the CDR3: TGCAGTGCCAGATCCGGGACAGGCCGTACCGTTGAGCAGTTCTTC.

This clonotype appeared many times. This rearrangement joins TRBV27 to TRBJ1-5; no firm D call. Germline V gene data show CDR1 as MNHEY and CDR2 as SMNVEV (reference sequence). The CDR3 covers 15 residues. Trimming removed 3 bases from V and 0 bases from J, with 9 bases in between. CDR3 sequence reads: CASSLGTDSNQPQHF. In DNA form, the CDR3 reads TGTGCCAGCAGTTTGGGCACAGATAGCAATCAGCCCCAGCATTTT.

This clonotype was seen more than once but under ten times. This sequence joins TRBV6-1 and TRBJ2-5, with D uncertain. Looked up from germline, CDR1 is MNHNS and CDR2 is SASEGT. Between the trimmed V and J ends, which lost 7 bases and 1 base, there was a span of 13 bases. CDR3 length equals 14 residues. This CDR3 is CASKPLGSQETQYF. The CDR3 nucleotides read TGTGCCAGCAAACCCCTAGGGTCCCAAGAGACCCAGTACTTC.

This clonotype showed up many times. This chain uses TRBV6-4 with TRBJ1-6; 10 bases agree with TRBD1. CDR3 length equals 19 residues. V lost 3 bases to trimming and J lost 2 bases; unmatched junction nucleotides: 10. Germline CDR1 is MRHNA and CDR2 is SNTAGT. The CDR3 sequence: CASSDRDRGRGAYNSPLHF. CDR3 nucleotide sequence: TGTGCCAGCAGTGATCGGGACAGGGGACGGGGTGCCTATAATTCACCCCTCCACTTT.